This TCR beta chain was obtained from a study of cytomegalovirus exposure and HLA in healthy donors. Trimming pared 1 base from V and 8 bases from J, leaving 14 bases between. This CDR3 region has 14 residues. Germline CDR1 is MDHEN and CDR2 is SYDVKM. Generated by immunoSEQ multiplex PCR, the TCRdb table keeps only in-frame clones and is missing some. This repertoire shows around 260,000 clones, 80% to 95% found once; its top ten account for approximately 3%. The material sequenced was PBMCs. The TCR sequence derives from a woman in her twenties or thirties in good health and CMV-seronegative. This sequence joins TRBV28 and TRBJ1-1, with D unresolved. CDR3 coding DNA: TGTGCCAGCAGTTTATCCTCTAGTTTAGCCGAAGCTTTCTTT. Translation: CASSLSSSLAEAFF.